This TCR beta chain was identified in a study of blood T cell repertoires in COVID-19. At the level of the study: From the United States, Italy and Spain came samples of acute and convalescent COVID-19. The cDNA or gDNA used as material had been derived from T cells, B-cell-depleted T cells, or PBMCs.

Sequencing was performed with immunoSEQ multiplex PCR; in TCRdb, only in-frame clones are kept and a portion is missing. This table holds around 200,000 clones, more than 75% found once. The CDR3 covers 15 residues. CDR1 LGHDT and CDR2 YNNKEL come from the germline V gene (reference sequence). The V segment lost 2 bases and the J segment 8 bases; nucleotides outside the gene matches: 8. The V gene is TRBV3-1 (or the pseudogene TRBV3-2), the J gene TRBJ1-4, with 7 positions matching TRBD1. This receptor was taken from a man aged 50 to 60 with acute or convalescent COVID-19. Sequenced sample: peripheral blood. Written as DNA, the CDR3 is TGTGCCAGCAGCCAAACTGGACAGGCGTGGGAAAAACTGTTTTTT. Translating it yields CASSQTGQAWEKLFF.